This TCR beta chain was obtained from a study of PD-1 blockade in mismatch repair-deficient tumors. Turning to the study itself: Enrolled about 2013-2016, patients had progressing, pretreated mismatch repair-deficient cancers of around 12 types.

The protocol was immunoSEQ multiplex PCR, while the TCRdb copy is restricted to in-frame clones and leaves out a portion. The sample carries some 15,000 clones, nearly 85% recorded once. Study outcomes and limitations: Tumor-resident clones, often undetectable pretreatment in blood, expanded then contracted after pembrolizumab.

Three pembrolizumab responders had their TCRs sequenced. With respect to this clone: Antigen unknown.

CDR3 size: 14 residues. V shed 0 bases and J 6 bases; nucleotides not matched to a gene: 5. Germline CDR1 is SGHRS and CDR2 is YFSETQ. Sequenced material: PBMCs, taken about 23 weeks after starting pembrolizumab. The receptor was isolated from an adult with mismatch repair-deficient cancer. V is TRBV5-1 and J is TRBJ2-7, with 8 nucleotides matching TRBD1. CDR3 sequence reads: CASSLVGQGFEQYF. In DNA form, the CDR3 reads TGCGCCAGCAGCTTGGTAGGACAGGGTTTCGAGCAGTACTTC. Full variable domain (outside the CDR3, taken from reference TRBV5-1 and TRBJ2-7): KAGVTQTPRYLIKTRGQQVTLSCSPISGHRSVSWYQQTPGQGLQFLFEYFSETQRNKGNFPGRFSGRQFSNSRSEMNVSTLELGDSALYLCASSLVGQGFEQYFGPGTRLTVT.